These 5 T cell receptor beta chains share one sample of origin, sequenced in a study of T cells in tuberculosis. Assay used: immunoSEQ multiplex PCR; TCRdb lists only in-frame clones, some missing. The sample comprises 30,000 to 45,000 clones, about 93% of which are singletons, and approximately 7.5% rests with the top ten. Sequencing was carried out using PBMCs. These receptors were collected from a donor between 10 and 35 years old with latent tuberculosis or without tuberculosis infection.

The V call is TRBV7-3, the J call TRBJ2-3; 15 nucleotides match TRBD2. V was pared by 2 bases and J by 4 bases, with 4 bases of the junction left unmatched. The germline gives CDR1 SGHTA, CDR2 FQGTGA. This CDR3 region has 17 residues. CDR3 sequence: CASSLGLAGGIADTQYF. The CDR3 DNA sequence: TGTGCCAGCAGCTTAGGACTAGCGGGGGGGATTGCAGATACGCAGTATTTT.

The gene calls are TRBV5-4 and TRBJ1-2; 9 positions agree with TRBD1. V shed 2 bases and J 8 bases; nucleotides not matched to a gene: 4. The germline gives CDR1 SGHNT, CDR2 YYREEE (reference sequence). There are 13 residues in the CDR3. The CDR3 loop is CASSLQGAEGYTF. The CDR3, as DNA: TGTGCCAGCAGCTTACAGGGGGCGGAAGGCTACACCTTC.

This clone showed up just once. The CDR3 DNA is TGTGCCAGCAGCTTAGGTGGAGGGAGTGGCTACACCTTC. Translation gives CASSLGGGSGYTF. The chain links TRBV7-9 to TRBJ1-2; D is ambiguous. Germline V gives CDR1 SEHNR, CDR2 FQNEAQ (reference sequence). The ends were cut back, 1 base at V and 7 bases at J, with 10 bases in the middle. The CDR3 has 13 residues.

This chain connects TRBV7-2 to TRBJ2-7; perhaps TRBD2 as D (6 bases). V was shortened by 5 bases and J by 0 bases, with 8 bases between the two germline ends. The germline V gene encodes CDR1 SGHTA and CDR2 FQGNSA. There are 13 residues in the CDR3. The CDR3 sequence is CASSGGVSYEQYF. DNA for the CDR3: TGTGCCAGCAGCGGCGGGGTCTCCTACGAGCAGTACTTC.

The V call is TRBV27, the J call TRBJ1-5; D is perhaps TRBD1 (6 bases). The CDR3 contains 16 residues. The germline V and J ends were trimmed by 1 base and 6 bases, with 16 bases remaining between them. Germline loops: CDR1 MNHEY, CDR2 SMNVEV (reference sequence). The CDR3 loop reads CASSLYAGAGIQPQHF. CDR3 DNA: TGTGCCAGCAGTTTATATGCGGGGGCAGGGATTCAGCCCCAGCATTTT.